This is a list of T cell receptor beta chains from one sample in a study of identifying expanded T cells in peripheral blood. Clones were read by immunoSEQ multiplex PCR, and TCRdb kept only the in-frame ones, dropping some. The sample has around 91,000 clones, 88% seen once. Material for sequencing was blood. The source of these receptors is a person aged 18 to 70 in good health. Each CDR3 is given with its conserved first and last residue. A D gene is named only where the DNA matches it firmly. Clone size is not always given. Where it is, it says once, few, many or a class for expanded clones.

d_gene: TRBD2
abundance: -
j_gene: TRBJ2-3
v_gene: TRBV6-1
CDR3aa: CASSEASGSSTDTQYF
CDR3nt: TGTGCCAGCAGTGAAGCCAGCGGGAGTTCAACAGATACGCAGTATTTT

d_gene: -
abundance: -
j_gene: TRBJ2-7
v_gene: TRBV6-6
CDR3aa: CASSYDGQPSSDEQYF
CDR3nt: TGTGCCAGCAGTTACGACGGGCAGCCCTCGTCCGACGAGCAGTACTTC

d_gene: -
abundance: -
j_gene: TRBJ2-2
v_gene: TRBV28
CDR3aa: CASSPRWSNPNTGELFF
CDR3nt: TGTGCCAGCAGTCCTCGGTGGAGTAACCCGAACACCGGGGAGCTGTTTTTT

d_gene: -
abundance: -
j_gene: TRBJ2-4
v_gene: TRBV7-8
CDR3aa: CASSLYGKNIQYF
CDR3nt: TGTGCCAGCAGCTTGTACGGCAAAAACATTCAGTACTTC

d_gene: TRBD1
abundance: -
j_gene: TRBJ2-7
v_gene: TRBV5-1
CDR3aa: CASSLAGTGVEQYF
CDR3nt: TGCGCCAGCAGCTTGGCCGGGACAGGGGTCGAGCAGTACTTC

d_gene: -
abundance: -
j_gene: TRBJ2-7
v_gene: TRBV5-6
CDR3aa: CASSLKSAGILYEQYF
CDR3nt: TGTGCCAGCAGCTTGAAGAGCGCCGGTATCCTCTACGAGCAGTACTTC

d_gene: TRBD1
abundance: -
j_gene: TRBJ2-5
v_gene: TRBV10-3
CDR3aa: CAIRDREYQETQYF
CDR3nt: TGTGCCATCAGAGACAGGGAGTACCAAGAGACCCAGTACTTC

d_gene: TRBD1
abundance: -
j_gene: TRBJ2-5
v_gene: TRBV5-4
CDR3aa: CASSYRDSKETQYF
CDR3nt: TGTGCCAGCAGTTACCGGGACAGCAAAGAGACCCAGTACTTC

d_gene: -
abundance: -
j_gene: TRBJ1-1
v_gene: TRBV5-4
CDR3aa: CASSLAGFGNTEAFF
CDR3nt: TGTGCCAGCAGCTTAGCGGGGTTCGGGAACACTGAAGCTTTCTTT

d_gene: TRBD2
abundance: -
j_gene: TRBJ2-5
v_gene: TRBV9
CDR3aa: CASSPGAGGYQETQYF
CDR3nt: TGTGCCAGCAGTCCAGGAGCGGGGGGATACCAAGAGACCCAGTACTTC

d_gene: -
abundance: -
j_gene: TRBJ1-6
v_gene: TRBV5-1
CDR3aa: CASSLEDSDSPLHF
CDR3nt: TGCGCCAGCAGCTTGGAGGACAGTGATTCACCCCTCCACTTT

d_gene: -
abundance: -
j_gene: TRBJ2-5
v_gene: TRBV30
CDR3aa: CAWSLSLGTQYF
CDR3nt: TGTGCCTGGAGTTTAAGTTTGGGGACCCAGTACTTC

d_gene: -
abundance: once
j_gene: TRBJ2-7
v_gene: TRBV23-1
CDR3aa: CASSQGTTKIHEQYF
CDR3nt: TGCGCCAGCAGTCAGGGGACAACGAAAATCCACGAGCAGTACTTC

d_gene: -
abundance: -
j_gene: TRBJ2-2
v_gene: TRBV28
CDR3aa: CASKKVPPTGELFF
CDR3nt: TGTGCCAGCAAGAAGGTCCCCCCAACCGGGGAGCTGTTTTTT

d_gene: -
abundance: -
j_gene: TRBJ2-7
v_gene: TRBV9
CDR3aa: CASSVGGNEQYF
CDR3nt: TGTGCCAGCAGCGTAGGGGGGAACGAGCAGTACTTC

d_gene: -
abundance: -
j_gene: TRBJ1-5
v_gene: TRBV19
CDR3aa: CASSIVWSSNQPQHF
CDR3nt: TGTGCCAGTAGTATCGTATGGAGTAGCAATCAGCCCCAGCATTTT

d_gene: TRBD2
abundance: -
j_gene: TRBJ2-1
v_gene: TRBV9
CDR3aa: CASSLAGSSYNEQFF
CDR3nt: TGTGCCAGCAGTTTAGCGGGTAGCTCCTACAATGAGCAGTTCTTC

d_gene: -
abundance: -
j_gene: TRBJ1-5
v_gene: TRBV7-8
CDR3aa: CASSLRDMKRVSNQPQHF
CDR3nt: TGTGCCAGCAGCCTCCGGGACATGAAGAGGGTGAGCAATCAGCCCCAGCATTTT

d_gene: -
abundance: few
j_gene: TRBJ1-2
v_gene: TRBV30
CDR3aa: CAWSVSSYYGYTF
CDR3nt: TGTGCCTGGAGTGTATCGTCTTACTATGGCTACACCTTC

d_gene: TRBD1
abundance: -
j_gene: TRBJ1-4
v_gene: TRBV6-1
CDR3aa: CASSTGQGGEKLFF
CDR3nt: TGTGCCAGCAGTACCGGACAGGGAGGTGAAAAACTGTTTTTT

d_gene: -
abundance: -
j_gene: TRBJ1-2
v_gene: TRBV5-1
CDR3aa: CASGPSPGIGGYTF
CDR3nt: TGCGCCAGCGGTCCATCCCCGGGGATAGGTGGCTACACCTTC

d_gene: -
abundance: -
j_gene: TRBJ2-5
v_gene: TRBV2
CDR3aa: CASSKGSRETQYF
CDR3nt: TGTGCCAGCAGCAAGGGATCCCGAGAGACCCAGTACTTC

d_gene: -
abundance: -
j_gene: TRBJ1-5
v_gene: TRBV7-3
CDR3aa: CASSQLVGQPQHF
CDR3nt: TGTGCCAGCAGCCAATTGGTCGGGCAGCCCCAGCATTTT

d_gene: -
abundance: -
j_gene: TRBJ1-6
v_gene: TRBV7-6
CDR3aa: CASSLESATYNSPLHF
CDR3nt: TGTGCCAGCAGCTTAGAGTCAGCAACCTATAATTCACCCCTCCACTTT

d_gene: -
abundance: -
j_gene: TRBJ1-1
v_gene: TRBV5-4
CDR3aa: CASSSKTGTPDTEAFF
CDR3nt: TGTGCCAGCAGCTCAAAAACCGGGACACCGGACACTGAAGCTTTCTTT

d_gene: -
abundance: -
j_gene: TRBJ1-2
v_gene: TRBV19
CDR3aa: CASSIRQASHYGYTF
CDR3nt: TGTGCCAGTAGTATCAGGCAGGCGTCGCACTATGGCTACACCTTC

d_gene: -
abundance: -
j_gene: TRBJ2-2
v_gene: TRBV2
CDR3aa: CASIFAQVTGELFF
CDR3nt: TGTGCCAGCATTTTTGCTCAGGTCACCGGGGAGCTGTTTTTT

d_gene: TRBD2
abundance: -
j_gene: TRBJ2-2
v_gene: TRBV14
CDR3aa: CASSPRLAPGELFF
CDR3nt: TGTGCCAGCAGCCCTCGACTAGCCCCCGGGGAGCTGTTTTTT

d_gene: -
abundance: once
j_gene: TRBJ2-2
v_gene: TRBV27
CDR3aa: CASRVAQQNTGELFF
CDR3nt: TGTGCCAGCAGGGTGGCACAGCAAAACACCGGGGAGCTGTTTTTT

d_gene: -
abundance: -
j_gene: TRBJ2-3
v_gene: TRBV2
CDR3aa: CASSYQFGSTDTQYF
CDR3nt: TGTGCCAGCAGCTATCAATTCGGTTCCACAGATACGCAGTATTTT

d_gene: TRBD2
abundance: -
j_gene: TRBJ2-1
v_gene: TRBV7-3
CDR3aa: CASSWTSGGNNEQFF
CDR3nt: TGTGCCAGCAGCTGGACTAGCGGGGGGAACAATGAGCAGTTCTTC

d_gene: -
abundance: few
j_gene: TRBJ2-1
v_gene: TRBV4-3
CDR3aa: CASSQARMGEQFF
CDR3nt: TGCGCCAGCAGCCAGGCCAGAATGGGTGAGCAGTTCTTC

d_gene: -
abundance: -
j_gene: TRBJ2-7
v_gene: TRBV12-5
CDR3aa: CASGLVRGGHEQYF
CDR3nt: TGTGCTAGTGGTTTGGTACGTGGGGGCCACGAGCAGTACTTC

d_gene: -
abundance: -
j_gene: TRBJ2-1
v_gene: TRBV27
CDR3aa: CASSSRAPYNEQFF
CDR3nt: TGTGCCAGCAGTTCTCGGGCCCCCTACAATGAGCAGTTCTTC

d_gene: TRBD2
abundance: -
j_gene: TRBJ2-1
v_gene: TRBV6-1
CDR3aa: CASSAGGGGPYNEQFF
CDR3nt: TGTGCCAGCAGTGCCGGGGGCGGGGGGCCCTACAATGAGCAGTTCTTC

d_gene: TRBD2
abundance: -
j_gene: TRBJ2-3
v_gene: TRBV7-6
CDR3aa: CASSPLRRGGADTQYF
CDR3nt: TGTGCCAGCAGCCCCCTCCGACGGGGGGGCGCAGATACGCAGTATTTT